The rows below give T cell receptor beta chains drawn from one sample of a study of T-cell reconstitution after alpha-beta-depleted transplantation in children. TCRdb analysed the PCR reads with MiXCR anew, one entry per CDR3 protein. The table records about 980,000 distinct CDR3 sequences, about 26% of them present only once. The sample here was PBMCs, mostly from graft donor cells, taken 360 days after TCRalphabeta/CD19-depleted stem cell transplant. These receptor sequences come from a boy younger than two who had a stem cell transplant for SCID, so the T cells may come from the graft donor. Each CDR3 is given with its conserved first and last residue. A D gene is named only where the DNA matches it firmly. Some rows have no size entry. The others give once, few or many, or a class for an expanded clone.

j_gene,v_gene,abundance,d_gene,CDR3aa,CDR3nt
TRBJ2-7,TRBV5-1,NA,TRBD1,CASSLAPGGIYEQYF,TGCGCCAGCAGCTTGGCACCAGGGGGAATTTACGAGCAGTACTTC
TRBJ1-5,TRBV6-1,NA,NA,CASSDRETPYQPQHF,TGTGCCAGCAGCGACCGGGAGACCCCCTATCAGCCCCAGCATTTT
TRBJ1-5,TRBV12-3/TRBV12-4,once,NA,CASRPEGDFSNQPQHF,TGTGCCAGCAGACCCGAGGGGGATTTTAGCAATCAGCCCCAGCATTTT
TRBJ1-6,TRBV9,NA,TRBD1,CASSTTGAYNSPLHF,TGTGCCAGCAGCACGACAGGGGCCTATAATTCACCCCTCCACTTT
TRBJ2-2,TRBV4-2,NA,NA,CASSQVAGTNTGELFF,TGTGCCAGCAGCCAAGTCGCGGGCACGAACACCGGGGAGCTGTTTTTT
TRBJ1-5,TRBV4-3,NA,NA,CASSQTGVGNQPQHF,TGCGCCAGCAGCCAAACTGGGGTCGGGAATCAGCCCCAGCATTTT
TRBJ2-3,TRBV24-1,few,TRBD1,CATSELGDRVRTDTQYF,TGTGCCACCAGTGAGTTGGGGGACAGGGTGCGGACAGATACGCAGTATTTT
TRBJ1-1,TRBV5-1,NA,NA,CASSLGRKGKGNTEAFF,TGCGCCAGCAGCTTGGGGCGGAAAGGGAAGGGGAACACTGAAGCTTTCTTT
TRBJ2-7,TRBV4-3,few,NA,CASSQDAAGGGYEQYF,TGCGCCAGCAGCCAAGACGCGGCAGGGGGAGGATACGAGCAGTACTTC
TRBJ2-7,TRBV28,NA,NA,CASSLFGRTGYEQYF,TGTGCCAGTAGTTTATTCGGACGGACGGGGTACGAGCAGTACTTC
TRBJ2-2,TRBV12-3/TRBV12-4,NA,TRBD1,CASQDRANTGELFF,TGTGCCAGCCAAGACAGGGCTAACACCGGGGAGCTGTTTTTT
TRBJ2-1,TRBV7-2,NA,NA,CASSRDRSNEQFF,TGTGCCAGCAGCCGAGACCGTTCCAATGAGCAGTTCTTC